This TCR beta chain was captured by sequencing in a study of monozygotic twins with inflammatory bowel disease (dated by TCRdb to 2018 to 2020). Notes on the research overall: The full study comprised around 30 monozygotic twin pairs: nine German pairs (four IBD-concordant, five IBD-discordant) and 19 IBD-discordant Danish pairs. The search for disease-associated traits relied mainly on comparing, within discordant pairs, IBD patients with their genetically identical healthy co-twins. Each individual had, on average, about 151 000 unique TCRalpha sequences and 181 000 unique TCRbeta sequences available for analysis.

The germline V gene supplies CDR1 MNHEY and CDR2 SVGAGI. From its cysteine to its phenylalanine, the CDR3 spans 14 amino acids. Nucleotide data are not available. Library method: 5' RACE. For each TCR library, approximately 4,000 ng of total RNA was used. cDNA was synthesized with SMARTScribe reverse transcriptase in eight separate reactions per sample. During cDNA synthesis, unique molecular identifiers containing a 6-nucleotide sample barcode were introduced by template switching. Two nested PCRs of roughly 15 and 9 cycles amplified the TCRalpha and TCRbeta cDNA, and bead purification followed each PCR. Before amplification, the cDNA was treated with uracil DNA-glycosylase and purified using the QIAquick PCR purification kit. The second PCR added Illumina TruSeq-compatible adapters along with sample-specific barcodes. Library quality and concentration were checked on TapeStation and Qubit, and libraries were pooled at around 5.3 ng each. The pooled libraries were sequenced with 2 x 100 bp reads and custom sequencing primers on an Illumina HiSeq2500 single-index Rapid Run. As for the original processing: UMI-based consensus assembly with MiGEC version 1.2.6 was used to correct PCR and sequencing errors. V(D)J alignment, clonotype assembly and CDR3 extraction were performed with MiXCR version 2.1.1. To normalise gene usage, clonotype sharing and MAIT/NKT TCR abundance, the analysis used the top 1000, 10 000 and 20 000 clonotypes per sample. Diversity was computed as the inverse Simpson index with the vegan R package after downsampling to 27 000 UMIs. Paired Mann-Whitney U tests were applied to discordant twin pairs, with Benjamini-Hochberg correction for multiple testing. TCRdb reprocessed the reads; each CDR3 protein sequence makes one entry, and DNA is unavailable. The V and J calls follow TCRdb's processing rather than the paper's. The table for this sample shows under 200,000 distinct CDR3 sequences. Of the sample, over 2.5% falls within the top ten clones.

From each donor, a roughly 2.6 ml peripheral blood sample was collected into PAXgene tubes and stored at -80 degrees C. Without any T cell sorting, total RNA was extracted from whole blood using the PAXgene blood miRNA kit on an automated QIAcube. Peripheral blood from monozygotic twin pairs who were concordant or discordant for inflammatory bowel disease underwent deep TCRalpha and TCRbeta repertoire profiling using unique molecular barcoding. Smoking habits were recorded for all twin pairs, and each individual was classified as a current, former or never smoker. Overall results and qualifications from the work: TCRbeta repertoire diversity, by inverse Simpson index, was decreased in IBD patients compared with their healthy co-twins. No single strong signal or clonotype linked to IBD turned up in the results, so the idea that one exists was not supported. Repertoire similarity did not differ between concordant and discordant twins, possibly due to limited statistical power. Compared with healthy twins, IBD patients had fewer clonotypes in common with other individuals, a difference most pronounced in patients showing signs of disease activity. Because patients were on differing immunosuppressive treatments, the repertoires may have picked up extra background noise and inter-individual variability. Distinction between different T cell subtypes could not be achieved in the analysis.

A word on this clonotype: The antigen this receptor binds is unknown.

The sequence was obtained from a human donor with ulcerative colitis or Crohn's disease, or a healthy co-twin of an affected twin (not recorded which). The source material was blood. The rearranged chain carries TRBV6-5 and TRBJ2-7. The CDR3 loop reads CASSYDWSSYEQYF.